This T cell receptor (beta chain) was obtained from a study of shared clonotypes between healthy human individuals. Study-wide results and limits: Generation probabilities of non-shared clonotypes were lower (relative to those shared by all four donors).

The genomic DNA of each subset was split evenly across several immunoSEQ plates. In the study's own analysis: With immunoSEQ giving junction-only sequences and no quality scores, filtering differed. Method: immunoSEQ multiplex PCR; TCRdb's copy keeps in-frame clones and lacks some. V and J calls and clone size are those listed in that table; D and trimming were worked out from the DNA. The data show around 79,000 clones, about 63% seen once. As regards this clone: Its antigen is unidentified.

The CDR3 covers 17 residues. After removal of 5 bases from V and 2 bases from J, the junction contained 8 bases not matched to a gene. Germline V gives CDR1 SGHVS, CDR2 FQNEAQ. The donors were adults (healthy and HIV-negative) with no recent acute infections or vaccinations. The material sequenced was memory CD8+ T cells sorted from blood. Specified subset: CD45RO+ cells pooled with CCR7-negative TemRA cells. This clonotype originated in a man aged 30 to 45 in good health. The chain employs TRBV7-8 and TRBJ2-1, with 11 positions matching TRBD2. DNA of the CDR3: TGTGCCAGCAGCGCCCGAACTAGCGGGAGAACCTACAATGAGCAGTTCTTC. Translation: CASSARTSGRTYNEQFF.